This TCR beta chain was observed in a study of blood T cells in healthy people across ages. The study isolated at least 7 million PBMCs from each sample. Next came a second PCR, run for about 6 to 11 cycles, which used a sample-barcoded 5' primer along with a J-beta primer mix. A template-switch adaptor containing 12 random nucleotides labeled each cDNA molecule. TCRdb recomputed calls from the 5' RACE reads with MiXCR, one row per CDR3 protein. This sample has about 570,000 distinct CDR3 sequences, with 25% to 30% found just once. Trimming removed 3 bases from V and 5 bases from J; junction bases left unmatched: 11. This CDR3 spans 16 amino acids. Germline CDR1 MNHNS, CDR2 SASEGT.

What was sequenced was blood. This receptor was taken from a woman between 70 and 85 years old in good health. The chain carries TRBV6-1 and TRBJ1-1; 8 nucleotides match TRBD1. The chain's CDR3 is CASSDQGAQFVTEAFF. DNA for the CDR3: TGTGCCAGCAGTGACCAGGGGGCGCAATTTGTAACTGAAGCTTTCTTT.